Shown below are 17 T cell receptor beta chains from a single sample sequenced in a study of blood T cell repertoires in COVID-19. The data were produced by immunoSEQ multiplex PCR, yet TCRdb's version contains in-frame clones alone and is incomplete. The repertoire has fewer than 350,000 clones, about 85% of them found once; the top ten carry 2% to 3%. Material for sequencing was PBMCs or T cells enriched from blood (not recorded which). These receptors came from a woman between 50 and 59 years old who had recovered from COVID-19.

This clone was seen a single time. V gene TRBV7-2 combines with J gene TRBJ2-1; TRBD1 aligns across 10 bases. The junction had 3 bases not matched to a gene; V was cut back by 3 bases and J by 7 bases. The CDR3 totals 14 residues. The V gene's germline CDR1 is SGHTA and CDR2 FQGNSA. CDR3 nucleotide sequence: TGTGCCAGCAGCTTCGACAGGGGGCGAAATGAGCAGTTCTTC. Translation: CASSFDRGRNEQFF.

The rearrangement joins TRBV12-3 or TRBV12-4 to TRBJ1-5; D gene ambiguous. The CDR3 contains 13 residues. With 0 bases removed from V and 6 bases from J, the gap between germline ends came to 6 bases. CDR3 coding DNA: TGTGCCAGCAGTTTAGCGCTCGGTCAGCCCCAGCATTTT. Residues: CASSLALGQPQHF.

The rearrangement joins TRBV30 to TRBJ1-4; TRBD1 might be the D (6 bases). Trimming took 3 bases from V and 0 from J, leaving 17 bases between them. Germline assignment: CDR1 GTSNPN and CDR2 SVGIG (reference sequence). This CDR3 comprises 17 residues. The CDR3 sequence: CAWSPGDRGATNEKLFF. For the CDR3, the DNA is TGTGCCTGGAGCCCAGGGGATCGGGGTGCAACTAATGAAAAACTGTTTTTT.

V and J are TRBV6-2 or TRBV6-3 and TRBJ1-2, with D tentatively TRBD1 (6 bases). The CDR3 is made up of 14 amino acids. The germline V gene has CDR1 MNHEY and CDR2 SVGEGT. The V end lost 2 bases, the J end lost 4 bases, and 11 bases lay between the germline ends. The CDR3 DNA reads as TGTGCCAGCAGTTACGAAGGGACACGCTATGGCTACACCTTC. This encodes CASSYEGTRYGYTF.

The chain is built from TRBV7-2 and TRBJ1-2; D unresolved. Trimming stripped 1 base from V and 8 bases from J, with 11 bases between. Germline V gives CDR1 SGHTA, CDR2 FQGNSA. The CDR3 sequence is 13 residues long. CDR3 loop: CASSLGPQRGYTF. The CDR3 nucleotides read TGTGCCAGCAGCTTAGGCCCTCAGAGGGGCTACACCTTC.

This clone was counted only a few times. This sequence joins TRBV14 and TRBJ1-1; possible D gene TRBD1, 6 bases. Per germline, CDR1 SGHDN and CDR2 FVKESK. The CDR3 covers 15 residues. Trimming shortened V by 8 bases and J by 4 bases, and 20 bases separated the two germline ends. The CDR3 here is CASQMVRGRGTEAFF. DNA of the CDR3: TGTGCCAGCCAGATGGTCAGGGGTCGGGGCACTGAAGCTTTCTTT.

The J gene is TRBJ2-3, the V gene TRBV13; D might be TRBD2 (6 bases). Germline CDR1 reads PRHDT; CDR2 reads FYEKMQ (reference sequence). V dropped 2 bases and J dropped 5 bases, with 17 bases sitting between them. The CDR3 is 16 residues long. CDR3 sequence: CASSLSGLARGDTQYF. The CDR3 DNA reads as TGTGCCAGCAGCTTAAGTGGGCTAGCGAGAGGAGATACGCAGTATTTT. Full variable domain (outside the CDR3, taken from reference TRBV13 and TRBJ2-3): AAGVIQSPRHLIKEKRETATLKCYPIPRHDTVYWYQQGPGQDPQFLISFYEKMQSDKGSIPDRFSAQQFSDYHSELNMSSLELGDSALYFCASSLSGLARGDTQYFGPGTRLTVL.

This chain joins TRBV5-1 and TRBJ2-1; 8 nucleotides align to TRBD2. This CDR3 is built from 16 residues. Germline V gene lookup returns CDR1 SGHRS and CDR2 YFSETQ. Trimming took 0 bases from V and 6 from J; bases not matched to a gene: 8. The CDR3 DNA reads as TGCGCCAGCAGCTTGGCCTCAAGCGGGGGATTCAATGAGCAGTTCTTC. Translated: CASSLASSGGFNEQFF.

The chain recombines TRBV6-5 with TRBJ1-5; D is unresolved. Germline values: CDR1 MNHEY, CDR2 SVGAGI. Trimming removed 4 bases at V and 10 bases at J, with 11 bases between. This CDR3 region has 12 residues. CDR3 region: CASSSLPHPQHF. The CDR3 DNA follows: TGTGCCAGCAGTTCCCTACCTCACCCCCAGCATTTT.

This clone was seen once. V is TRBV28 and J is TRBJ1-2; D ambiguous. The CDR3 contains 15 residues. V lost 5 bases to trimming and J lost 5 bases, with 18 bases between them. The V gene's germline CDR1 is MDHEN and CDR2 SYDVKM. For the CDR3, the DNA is TGTGCCAGCAGTCAAACAACCGGGTCCAGATATGGCTACACCTTC. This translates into CASSQTTGSRYGYTF.

This chain's CDR3 is CASSQISGYTEAFF. CDR3 DNA: TGCGCCAGCAGCCAAATTTCAGGGTACACTGAAGCTTTCTTT. The chain links TRBV4-1 to TRBJ1-1; maybe TRBD1 (5 bases). The CDR3 runs 14 residues. Germline V gene lookup returns CDR1 MGHRA and CDR2 YSYEKL. V was trimmed by 2 bases and J by 3 bases, leaving 10 bases between them.

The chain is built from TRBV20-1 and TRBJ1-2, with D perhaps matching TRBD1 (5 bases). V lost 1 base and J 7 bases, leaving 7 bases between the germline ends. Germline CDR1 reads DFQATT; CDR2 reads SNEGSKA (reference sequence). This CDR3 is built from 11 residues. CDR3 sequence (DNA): TGCAGTGCTAGAGGCCAGGGTGGCTACACCTTC. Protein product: CSARGQGGYTF.

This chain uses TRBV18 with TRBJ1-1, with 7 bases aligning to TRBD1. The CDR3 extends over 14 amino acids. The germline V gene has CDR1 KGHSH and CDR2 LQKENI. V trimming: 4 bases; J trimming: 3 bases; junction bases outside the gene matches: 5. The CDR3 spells CASSHGQAHTEAFF. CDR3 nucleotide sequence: TGTGCCAGCTCACACGGACAGGCGCACACTGAAGCTTTCTTT.

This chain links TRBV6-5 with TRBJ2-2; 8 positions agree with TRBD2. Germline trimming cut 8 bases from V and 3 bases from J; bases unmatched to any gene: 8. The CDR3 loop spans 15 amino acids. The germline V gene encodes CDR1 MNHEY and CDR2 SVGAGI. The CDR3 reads CASDSAGAHTGELFF. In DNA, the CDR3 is TGTGCCAGCGACTCAGCGGGAGCTCACACCGGGGAGCTGTTTTTT.

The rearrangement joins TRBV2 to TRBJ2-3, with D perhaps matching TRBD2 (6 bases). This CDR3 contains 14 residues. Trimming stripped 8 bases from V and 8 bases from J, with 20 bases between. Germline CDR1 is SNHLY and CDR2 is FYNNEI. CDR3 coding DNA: TGTGCCAGCGGCCATAGCGGAGTAGAACCTACGCAGTATTTT. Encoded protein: CASGHSGVEPTQYF.

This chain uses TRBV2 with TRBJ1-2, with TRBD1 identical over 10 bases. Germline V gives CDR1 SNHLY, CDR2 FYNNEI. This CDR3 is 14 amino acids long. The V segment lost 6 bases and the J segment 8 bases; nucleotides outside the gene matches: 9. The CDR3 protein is CASSLRTGGDGYTF. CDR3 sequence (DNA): TGTGCCAGCAGCCTGAGGACAGGGGGGGACGGCTACACCTTC.

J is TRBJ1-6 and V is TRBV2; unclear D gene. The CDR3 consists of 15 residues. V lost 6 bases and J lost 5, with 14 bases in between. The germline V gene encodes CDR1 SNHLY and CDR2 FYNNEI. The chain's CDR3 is CASSRTSVHNSPLHF. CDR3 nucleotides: TGTGCCAGCAGCCGGACTTCTGTCCATAATTCACCCCTCCACTTT.